This TCR beta chain comes out of a study of regulatory T cells in long-lasting Graves disease. Time point reported: newly diagnosed GD, antithyroid drugs for less than 3 months. PBMC RNA served as the TCR library source. The CDR3 totals 14 residues. The germline gives CDR1 LGHDT, CDR2 YNNKEL (reference sequence). Between the trimmed V and J ends, which lost 5 bases and 11 bases, there was a span of 21 bases. Relying on iRepertoire HTBI primers and Arm-PCR of CDR3 regions, the team built TCR beta libraries. One entry per CDR3 protein results from TCRdb running MiXCR on the multiplex PCR reads. The table lists around 250,000 distinct CDR3 sequences, 15% to 20% of them singletons. Turning to this clonotype: With a far larger clone one base away, a read error is the likely cause.

The same data also contributed to another study, on T cells in Graves' hyperthyroidism and ophthalmopathy.

V gene TRBV3-1 combines with J gene TRBJ2-5; D perhaps matches TRBD1 (5 bases). The input for sequencing was peripheral blood mononuclear cells (PBMCs), taken at new diagnosis, from a patient treated with antithyroid drugs. The sequence derives from a woman younger than 45 with Graves disease. The CDR3 region is CASSSDKGYNEQYF. The CDR3 DNA reads TGTGCCAGCAGCTCGGACAAGGGGTACAATGAGCAGTACTTC.